The 24 T cell receptor beta chains given below trace back to one sample, sequenced in a study of cytomegalovirus exposure and HLA in healthy donors. The PCR was carried out with 60 Vbeta primers and 13 Jbeta primers. Clones were read by immunoSEQ multiplex PCR, and TCRdb kept only the in-frame ones, dropping some. The repertoire holds some 170,000 clones, with about two thirds as singletons. Input material: PBMCs. The receptors originated from a human donor in good health.

The chain recombines TRBV14 with TRBJ2-7; weak D call: TRBD2 (5 bases). With 1 base removed from V and 1 base from J, the gap between germline ends came to 14 bases. This CDR3 is 16 amino acids long. Looked up from germline, CDR1 is SGHDN and CDR2 is FVKESK. In DNA form, the CDR3 reads TGTGCCAGCAGCCAAGTCCCGGCGGGCGTGTCCTACGAGCAGTACTTC. Its protein is CASSQVPAGVSYEQYF.

This chain connects TRBV6-5 to TRBJ1-2, with no clear D. V lost 2 bases, J lost 4 bases, and 11 bases lay in between. There are 14 residues in the CDR3. The V gene's germline CDR1 is MNHEY and CDR2 SVGAGI. The CDR3 sequence is CASSYGERIYGYTF. Written as DNA, the CDR3 is TGTGCCAGCAGTTACGGTGAGAGAATCTATGGCTACACCTTC.

This chain uses TRBV5-4 with TRBJ2-2; 13 nucleotides line up with TRBD2. Germline V gene lookup returns CDR1 SGHNT and CDR2 YYREEE (reference sequence). The CDR3 has 17 amino acids. Trimming removed 0 bases from V and 6 bases from J; junction bases left unmatched: 5. The CDR3 sequence: CASSLGLLAGGPGELFF. The CDR3 nucleotides read TGTGCCAGCAGCTTGGGTTTACTAGCGGGGGGGCCCGGGGAGCTGTTTTTT. The variable domain in full, with the rest retrieved from reference TRBV5-4 and TRBJ2-2, is ETGVTQSPTHLIKTRGQQVTLRCSSQSGHNTVSWYQQALGQGPQFIFQYYREEENGRGNFPPRFSGLQFPNYSSELNVNALELDDSALYLCASSLGLLAGGPGELFFGEGSRLTVL.

The chain employs TRBV5-4 and TRBJ2-7, with TRBD2 identical over 11 bases. After removal of 4 bases from V and 2 bases from J, the junction contained 5 bases not matched to a gene. There are 15 residues in the CDR3. Germline CDR1 reads SGHNT; CDR2 reads YYREEE (reference sequence). CDR3 sequence (DNA): TGTGCCAGCAGCCACTTAGCGGGGGGGCCCTACGAGCAGTACTTC. Amino acid sequence: CASSHLAGGPYEQYF.

This clone was observed a single time. The CDR3 spells CASSVTGTSSNEQFF. CDR3 nucleotide sequence: TGTGCCAGCAGCGTCACCGGGACTAGTAGCAATGAGCAGTTCTTC. The chain employs TRBV7-3 and TRBJ2-1; 8 bases map to TRBD2. V shed 5 bases, J shed 6 bases, and the junction held 9 bases outside the gene matches. Germline-derived CDR1 and CDR2 are SGHTA and FQGTGA. The CDR3 is made up of 15 amino acids. Drawing the rest from reference TRBV7-3 and TRBJ2-1, the complete variable domain is GAGVSQTPSNKVTEKGKYVELRCDPISGHTALYWYRQSLGQGPEFLIYFQGTGAADDSGLPNDRFFAVRPEGSVSTLKIQRTERGDSAVYLCASSVTGTSSNEQFFGPGTRLTVL.

This clone was seen a few times. This sequence joins TRBV11-1 and TRBJ2-3; 7 nucleotides match TRBD2. Germline V gene data show CDR1 as SGHAT and CDR2 as FQDESV (reference sequence). The CDR3 covers 13 residues. The J segment lost 1 base and the V segment lost 7 bases, leaving 2 bases of the junction unmatched. CDR3 coding DNA: TGTGCCAGCAAACGGGGGGGCACAGATACGCAGTATTTT. Residues: CASKRGGTDTQYF.

The chain combines TRBV10-3 with TRBJ2-5; no definite D call. The DNA end lines up better with TRBJ2-7; the J call may be wrong. The CDR3 is 11 amino acids. From germline, CDR1 is ENHRY and CDR2 SYGVKD. CDR3 nucleotide sequence: TGTGCCATCAGTGAAGACTACGAGCAGTACTTC. It yields the protein CAISEDYEQYF.

The sample holds one count of this clone. Other nucleotide sequences from this sample produce the same CDR3. The V gene is TRBV5-1, the J gene TRBJ2-5; 10 nucleotides align to TRBD2. This CDR3 spans 14 amino acids. Germline V CDR1 and CDR2: SGHRS, YFSETQ. V gave up 2 bases and J gave up 2 bases; unmatched junction bases: 0. The CDR3 DNA is TGCGCCAGCAGCTTAGCGGGGGGGCAAGAGACCCAGTACTTC. Residues: CASSLAGGQETQYF.

This clone was seen a single time. The chain is built from TRBV7-6 and TRBJ2-5; 10 bases are shared with TRBD2. CDR1 and CDR2 (germline): SGHVS, FNYEAQ. With V trimmed by 0 bases and J by 13 bases, 14 bases remained unmatched. The CDR3 has 16 residues. The DNA for the CDR3 is TGTGCCAGCAGCTTAGCCCCCGGCTATGAAGCGGGGGGGGTGTACTTC. Residues: CASSLAPGYEAGGVYF.

This clone was recorded once. V is TRBV4-1 and J is TRBJ2-5; tentative D call: TRBD2 (6 bases). Germline CDR1 MGHRA, CDR2 YSYEKL. The CDR3 consists of 16 residues. V was clipped by 4 bases and J by 4 bases, with 19 bases between them. The CDR3 loop reads CASSPSGGFHGETQYF. DNA of the CDR3: TGCGCCAGCAGCCCTAGTGGGGGGTTCCACGGAGAGACCCAGTACTTC.

This chain joins TRBV7-8 and TRBJ1-6, with no clear D. The germline gives CDR1 SGHVS, CDR2 FQNEAQ. Trimming took off 4 bases at V and 3 bases at J, with 7 bases between the two ends. The CDR3 is 14 residues long. The CDR3 bases are TGTGCCAGCAGCTCCGCGAACTATAATTCACCCCTCCACTTT. It translates to CASSSANYNSPLHF.

The rearrangement joins TRBV11-2 to TRBJ1-6, with D maybe TRBD1 (6 bases). The CDR3 runs to 14 residues. From germline, CDR1 is SGHAT and CDR2 FQNNGV. Trimming shortened V by 5 bases and J by 7 bases, and 12 bases separated the two germline ends. Written as DNA, the CDR3 is TGTGCCAGCAGCCCGACAGGTCGGAATTCACCCCTCCACTTT. This translates into CASSPTGRNSPLHF.

In regard to this clone: A junction boundary mismatches the germline segment, possibly from a read error. This chain joins TRBV7-7 and TRBJ2-3; 9 nucleotides line up with TRBD1. Germline V gene sequence: CDR1 SSHAT, CDR2 FNYEAQ (reference sequence). This CDR3 has 14 amino acids. The CDR3 DNA reads as TGTGCTAGCAGCCTCGGGACAGGGTTGGATACGCAGTATTTT. Translating it yields CASSLGTGLDTQYF.

The V call is TRBV27, the J call TRBJ2-7, with D uncertain. This CDR3 region has 13 residues. The germline gives CDR1 MNHEY, CDR2 SMNVEV (reference sequence). The ends were cut back, 6 bases at V and 4 bases at J, with 13 bases in the middle. This chain's CDR3 is CASSLSGVYEQYF. The DNA for the CDR3 is TGTGCCAGCAGCCTATCGGGTGTATACGAGCAGTACTTC.

This clone was observed a single time. The chain couples TRBV7-3 to TRBJ2-3, with no clear D. The V end lost 0 bases, the J end lost 4 bases, and 8 bases lay between the germline ends. Germline V lookup: CDR1 SGHTA, CDR2 FQGTGA. The CDR3 contains 14 residues. The CDR3 here is CASSLTPLSDTQYF. The CDR3 DNA sequence: TGTGCCAGCAGCTTAACCCCGTTGTCAGATACGCAGTATTTT.

Comment on this clone: Other DNA sequences in the sample encode the same CDR3. The chain links TRBV6-6 to TRBJ1-6; the D gene is possibly TRBD1 (6 bases). Germline CDR1 is MNHNY and CDR2 is SVGAGI (reference sequence). CDR3 length: 15 amino acids. Trimming stripped 0 bases from V and 6 bases from J, with 9 bases between. The CDR3 DNA reads TGTGCCAGCAGTTACTCGGGGGGGCCTAATTCACCCCTCCACTTT. It specifies CASSYSGGPNSPLHF.

In this sample, this clone turned up once. The rearrangement uses TRBV6-5 and TRBJ2-7; a possible D gene is TRBD2 (6 bases). Germline V gene lookup returns CDR1 MNHEY and CDR2 SVGAGI. Trimming shortened V by 2 bases and J by 2 bases, and 16 bases separated the two germline ends. This CDR3 contains 16 residues. Here the CDR3 DNA reads TGTGCCAGCAGTTACCCTTCGGGGCGGGGAGCCTACGAGCAGTACTTC. Translated, it gives CASSYPSGRGAYEQYF.

The gene calls are TRBV10-1 and TRBJ1-1, with D possibly matching TRBD1 (6 bases). CDR1 and CDR2 from the germline V gene are WNHNN and SYGVQD (reference sequence). The CDR3 has 13 residues. V dropped 7 bases and J dropped 3 bases, with 12 bases sitting between them. DNA for the CDR3: TGCGCCAGCAAGCTCAACAGGGACACTGAAGCTTTCTTT. Encoded protein: CASKLNRDTEAFF.

V and J are TRBV10-3 and TRBJ2-7; a weak D match, TRBD1 (7 bases). The CDR3 spans 14 residues. The germline V and J ends were trimmed by 4 bases and 4 bases, with 14 bases remaining between them. Germline V gives CDR1 ENHRY, CDR2 SYGVKD. CDR3 loop: CAISGGGRGYEQYF. The CDR3 bases are TGTGCCATCAGTGGGGGAGGCAGGGGGTACGAGCAGTACTTC.

This rearrangement joins TRBV14 to TRBJ2-3; 7 bases match TRBD2. Germline CDR1 reads SGHDN; CDR2 reads FVKESK. This CDR3 has 15 amino acids. V trimming: 4 bases; J trimming: 3 bases; junction bases outside the gene matches: 7. In DNA, the CDR3 is TGTGCCAGCAGCCCATGGACTAGTATTACAGATACGCAGTATTTT. This encodes CASSPWTSITDTQYF. The full variable domain, completed using reference TRBV14 and TRBJ2-3, is EAGVTQFPSHSVIEKGQTVTLRCDPISGHDNLYWYRRVMGKEIKFLLHFVKESKQDESGMPNNRFLAERTGGTYSTLKVQPAELEDSGVYFCASSPWTSITDTQYFGPGTRLTVL.

The chain couples TRBV15 to TRBJ2-2; perhaps TRBD1 as D (6 bases). Germline CDR1 reads LNHNV; CDR2 reads YYDKDF (reference sequence). This CDR3 contains 17 residues. The V and J ends lost 0 bases and 1 base respectively, with 12 bases between them. CDR3 amino acids: CATSRDSDRQNTGELFF. CDR3 DNA: TGTGCCACCAGCAGAGATTCGGACAGACAGAACACCGGGGAGCTGTTTTTT. Full variable domain (outside the CDR3, taken from reference TRBV15 and TRBJ2-2): DAMVIQNPRYQVTQFGKPVTLSCSQTLNHNVMYWYQQKSSQAPKLLFHYYDKDFNNEADTPDNFQSRRPNTSFCFLDIRSPGLGDTAMYLCATSRDSDRQNTGELFFGEGSRLTVL.

V is TRBV14 and J is TRBJ2-3, with 8 bases fitting TRBD2. Germline V gives CDR1 SGHDN, CDR2 FVKESK. CDR3 length: 17 amino acids. Losses at the gene ends were 0 bases for V and 2 bases for J; bases not matched to a gene: 7. Here the CDR3 DNA reads TGTGCCAGCAGCCAAGATTACGCGGGGGGTATCACAGATACGCAGTATTTT. Its protein product is CASSQDYAGGITDTQYF. Looking up the rest from reference TRBV14 and TRBJ2-3 gives the full variable domain: EAGVTQFPSHSVIEKGQTVTLRCDPISGHDNLYWYRRVMGKEIKFLLHFVKESKQDESGMPNNRFLAERTGGTYSTLKVQPAELEDSGVYFCASSQDYAGGITDTQYFGPGTRLTVL.

V and J are TRBV5-1 and TRBJ2-1, with TRBD1 identical over 7 bases. The junction had 5 bases not matched to a gene; V was cut back by 4 bases and J by 7 bases. The CDR3 has 13 residues. The germline V gene encodes CDR1 SGHRS and CDR2 YFSETQ. CDR3 residues: CASSPGTANEQFF. For the CDR3, the DNA is TGCGCCAGCAGCCCCGGGACAGCTAATGAGCAGTTCTTC. Combining the CDR3 with reference TRBV5-1 and TRBJ2-1 gives the whole variable domain KAGVTQTPRYLIKTRGQQVTLSCSPISGHRSVSWYQQTPGQGLQFLFEYFSETQRNKGNFPGRFSGRQFSNSRSEMNVSTLELGDSALYLCASSPGTANEQFFGPGTRLTVL.

V usage is TRBV19 and J usage is TRBJ1-1; the D is unclear. Germline V gene sequence: CDR1 LNHDA, CDR2 SQIVND (reference sequence). Trimming left V 3 bases short and J 1 base short, with 9 bases between. The CDR3 contains 14 residues. CDR3 loop: CASSITATNTEAFF. In DNA, the CDR3 is TGTGCCAGTAGTATTACAGCTACGAACACTGAAGCTTTCTTT.